The T cell receptor (beta chain) under discussion was sequenced for a study of shared clonotypes between healthy human individuals. Study at large: Every donor yielded three CD4 naive, three CD4 memory, two CD8 naive and one CD8 memory plate.

Regarding the study as a whole: At large depth, rarefaction still showed sorted-subset sequencing to be incomplete.

CD45RO-negative cells were positively selected for CCR7, leaving out terminally differentiated effector memory CD45RA+ cells. Original methodology: Junction-only sequences without quality scores came from ImmunoSEQ, so filtering differed. Sequencing used immunoSEQ multiplex PCR; TCRdb keeps in-frame clones, though not all of them. That table gives V, J and clone size, and the DNA gave D and trimming. The sample has about 680,000 clones, roughly nine tenths seen once; the top ten hold more than 20%. V was clipped by 4 bases and J by 5 bases; unmatched bases: 12. The CDR3 length is 17 residues. CDR1 SEHNR and CDR2 FQNEAQ come from the germline V gene (reference sequence). With respect to this clone: What it recognizes is unknown.

The source is a man younger than 40 in good health. The V gene is TRBV7-9, the J gene TRBJ1-5, with TRBD1 matching 9 bases. The sample comprised naive CD8+ T cells sorted from blood. The DNA of the CDR3 is TGTGCCAGCAGCTCGTTGTCGCGGACAGGGGTCGATCAGCCCCAGCATTTT. It yields the protein CASSSLSRTGVDQPQHF.